The source of this T cell receptor (beta chain) is a study of CD8+CD57+ T cells in acquired aplastic anemia. Looking at the study overall: CD4+ and CD8+ cells, once sorted, gave DNA averaging about 3 ug. For CD4+ cells, healthy donors had an average of approximately 11 million reads. General study findings and limits: The number of CD8+ CDR3 sequences shared by patients and controls was twenty-nine.

The CDR3 loop spans 11 amino acids. Per the germline V gene, CDR1 is MNHEY and CDR2 is SVGAGI. Genomic DNA was employed as the template in profiling TCR beta VDJ and CDR3. TCRdb analysed the reads with MiXCR anew, one entry per CDR3 protein. Here the sample spans 100,000 to 120,000 distinct CDR3 sequences, 50% to 65% being singletons. As to this clonotype: The antigen remains undetermined. One junction end does not reproduce the germline sequence, and a read error may be involved.

The sequenced sample was sorted CD4+, CD8+, or CD8+CD57+ T cells (not recorded which) from PBMCs. V and J are TRBV6-5 and TRBJ2-3; D uncertain. The sequence came from a human donor in good health, serving as a control. The CDR3 DNA reads TGTGCCATCAGTACGACAGATACGCAGTATTTT. As protein: CAISTTDTQYF.